The sequence of this T cell receptor (beta chain) was determined in a study of vaccination and CD4 T cells after COVID-19 (dated by TCRdb to the early 2020s). With respect to the entire study: Convalescent patients had a positive SARS-CoV-2 result on nasal swab PCR, and of these patients, some ten had mild disease and one had severe disease. The cultures were stimulated with overlapping spike peptide pools from SARS-CoV-2 and from the common cold coronaviruses HCoV-NL63, HCoV-OC43 and HCoV-229E. Post-vaccine blood samples were taken a median of 72 days after the second vaccine dose, with a range of roughly 13 to 250 days. Two doses of either the Pfizer-BioNTech BNT162b2 vaccine (n=8) or the Moderna mRNA-1273 vaccine (n=2) were administered to participants. Six males and four females were included in the convalescent cohort, with two Hispanic individuals, seven Caucasians, two Asians and one multiracial person represented. Post-COVID blood samples from convalescent patients were collected a median of 101 days after diagnosis, with a range of roughly 30 to 170 days. The spike-specific CD4+ TCR repertoire was compared before and after mRNA vaccination in approximately ten COVID-19 convalescent patients and several infection-naive healthy vaccine recipients. As controls, cultures received a CEFX viral epitope pool (the positive control), an HIV-1 Nef peptide pool (the negative control), or no peptide at all.

The receptor library was made with PCR. DNA from cultured CD4+ T cells was subjected to TCR sequencing with the Oncomine TCR Beta short-read assay at the Johns Hopkins FTIC core. The QIAamp micro DNA kit was used to extract genomic DNA from the cultured CD4+ T cells. Oncomine TCR Beta libraries from cultured CD4+ T cells were pooled using unique dual indexes and sequenced on an Illumina iSeq 100. As for how the authors treated the data: Non-productive sequences were removed, and CDR3s not starting with C, not ending with F or W, or shorter than 7 amino acids were discarded. The MANAFEST web application identified antigen-specific clonotypes by comparing peptide-stimulated wells against reference wells and other culture wells. Positive clones required FDR below 0.05, an odds ratio above 5, and productive frequency above 0.1% in at least two of three replicate wells. A clonotype counted as cross-reactive if it showed significant expansion both in the SARS-CoV-2 spike wells and in at least one common cold coronavirus spike condition. CDR3 homology was assessed with Levenshtein distances (stringdist) and unrooted phylogenetic trees (ape) in R version 3.6.1. TCRdb trimmed the raw reads at Q25, called clones with MiXCR and kept productive beta chains. Rows matching on CDR3 protein sequence are summarized as one entry with the most common DNA and genes. These V and J calls are TCRdb output, not the study's own analysis. The sample table contains around 20,000 distinct CDR3 sequences; only one count was recorded for around 56% of them. Of the sample, around 7% falls within the top ten clones.

Taken from cysteine to phenylalanine, the CDR3 has 15 residues. Only the CDR3 portion is preserved as DNA: 45 bases, with reading frame beginning at the first base. Trimming takes 0 bases from V and 9 bases from J, and the germline ends sit 15 bases apart. The CDR1 and CDR2 encoded by the germline V gene (reference sequence) are SEHNR and FQNEAQ. The research as a whole found: Of the vaccine-specific clones found in convalescent patients, nearly all (304 of 307) were mono-reactive for SARS-CoV-2 spike instead of being cross-reactive with common cold coronaviruses. The study included relatively few convalescent patients and did not analyze early timepoints after natural infection. An increase in the median number of SARS-CoV-2-reactive clonotypes from around 20 after infection to 38 after vaccination was observed, but the change was not found to be significant. In convalescent patients, a median approximately 86% of post-vaccine SARS-CoV-2-reactive clones were detected only after vaccination, and vaccine-specific priming was suggested by this finding.

About this clonotype: Its binding antigen is unknown. Base qualities are not recorded, but no much larger clone differs from it by a single base.

Explained via the paper, the treatment or condition label denotes: roughly ten-day PBMC culture with coronavirus spike peptide pools or control peptides (ViraFEST assay). The study used the ViraFEST assay, which expanded antigen-specific T cells with peptide pools and then identified expanded clonotypes by TCR sequencing. The convalescent patients' positive SARS-CoV-2 PCR tests were from March to December 2020, which was before the Alpha, Beta and Delta variants emerged in the United States. Each well held about 2.2 million PBMCs cultured in IMDM containing about 5% human AB serum and around 10 IU/ml IL-2, with about 9.4 ug/ml peptide pools added. On days 3 and 7, half of the culture medium was replaced with fresh IL-2-containing medium. After 9 to 11 days of culture, CD4+ T cells were isolated by negative selection with the EasySep CD4+ T cell isolation kit. Ficoll-Paque Plus gradient centrifugation was used to isolate PBMCs from whole blood, and the isolated PBMCs were then either used fresh or cryopreserved at -140C. Culture conditions were generally each tested in triplicate wells.

This clonotype was obtained from a human donor who had recovered from COVID-19. Material: CD4+ T cells from blood, cultured in vitro, obtained before SARS-CoV-2 vaccination. Rearrangement joined TRBV7-9 to TRBJ2-1; D gene: possibly TRBD1, on 5 matching bases. The DNA is as follows: TGTGCCAGCAGCTTAGCCACAGCATATCAGGGTGAGCAGTTCTTC. The resulting protein is CASSLATAYQGEQFF.